This T cell receptor beta chain was captured in a study of blood T cell repertoires in COVID-19. The CDR3 loop spans 17 amino acids. The V and J ends lost 0 bases and 4 bases respectively, with 16 bases between them. Germline-derived CDR1 and CDR2 are LNHNV and YYDKDF (reference sequence). Original data processing: Cell counts per sample came from amplifying reference gene primers. This table comes from immunoSEQ multiplex PCR, and its TCRdb copy is limited to in-frame clones, with some not included. V, J and clone size are taken as reported in that table, and D and trimming were inferred from the DNA itself. The profile covers about 160,000 clones, with around 74% appearing a single time and around 2.7% taken by the ten largest. This clone has at least ten counts.

Sequences were obtained from peripheral blood. This receptor was taken from a man between 70 and 80 years old with acute or convalescent COVID-19. The chain has TRBV15 and TRBJ1-3; weak D call: TRBD1 (5 bases). CDR3 DNA sequence: TGTGCCACCAGCAGAGATGGCGTACGGGGGTACGGAAACACCATATATTTT. Amino acids: CATSRDGVRGYGNTIYF.